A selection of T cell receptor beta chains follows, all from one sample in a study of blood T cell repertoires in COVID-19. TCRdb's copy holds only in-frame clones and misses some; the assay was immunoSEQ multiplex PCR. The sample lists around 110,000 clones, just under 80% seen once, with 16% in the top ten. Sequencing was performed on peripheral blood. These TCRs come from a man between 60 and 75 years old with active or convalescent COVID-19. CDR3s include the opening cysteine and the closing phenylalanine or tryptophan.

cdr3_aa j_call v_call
CASSLTRGSNEQFF TRBJ2-1 TRBV11-3
CASSPLQGSSYEQYF TRBJ2-7 TRBV18
CSVGGLGTGAPNTEAFF TRBJ1-1 TRBV29-1
CASSSQGAYEQYF TRBJ2-7 TRBV5-6
CASSPGIGSRTGELFF TRBJ2-2 TRBV18
CASSVVGQGAENEQFF TRBJ2-1 TRBV9
CASSPGGLAGVDTQYF TRBJ2-3 TRBV11-2
CASSLGVEGLETQYF TRBJ2-5 TRBV11-2
CATSGYSSYNEQFF TRBJ2-1 TRBV24-1
CASSLIAGTPNGELFF TRBJ2-2 TRBV5-4
CASRQQLGSNQPQHF TRBJ1-5 TRBV28
CAWSRDTIYF TRBJ1-3 TRBV30
CASSLNPYLRVAGNEQFF TRBJ2-1 TRBV7-3
CASRLMRAFF TRBJ1-1 TRBV6-5
CASGGTEAFF TRBJ1-1 TRBV6-7